Shown below are 2 T cell receptor beta chains from a single sample sequenced in a study of T cells after posttransplantation cyclophosphamide. Control samples came 1 year after myeloablative marrow transplants with methotrexate plus calcineurin inhibitor. Produced via immunoSEQ multiplex PCR; TCRdb's table is partial and in-frame only. The data hold about 16,000 clones, with roughly 91% observed a single time. Material: PBMCs, obtained after an allogeneic stem cell transplant with a calcineurin inhibitor and methotrexate. Receptors were obtained from a male patient aged 45-60 years who received an allogeneic stem cell transplant from an unrelated donor, was CMV-positive, and had chronic GVHD only. Some T cells may be supplied by the graft donor.

The V gene is TRBV9, the J gene TRBJ2-2; TRBD1 matches at 9 bases. With 0 bases clipped from V and 6 bases from J, the junction kept 12 bases outside the gene matches. The CDR3 is 18 residues long. Germline loops: CDR1 SGDLS, CDR2 YYNGEE. The CDR3 DNA is TGTGCCAGCAGCGTAGCGGAGCCCGGGACAGGGTACTCCGGGGAGCTGTTTTTT. Translation: CASSVAEPGTGYSGELFF.

The chain is built from TRBV7-2 and TRBJ1-1, with D perhaps matching TRBD1 (5 bases). The CDR3 has 14 amino acids. Looked up from germline, CDR1 is SGHTA and CDR2 is FQGNSA. V shed 5 bases and J shed 0 bases, with 10 bases lying between them. The chain's CDR3 is CASSAGTLNTEAFF. CDR3 coding DNA: TGTGCCAGCAGCGCGGGGACTCTGAACACTGAAGCTTTCTTT.